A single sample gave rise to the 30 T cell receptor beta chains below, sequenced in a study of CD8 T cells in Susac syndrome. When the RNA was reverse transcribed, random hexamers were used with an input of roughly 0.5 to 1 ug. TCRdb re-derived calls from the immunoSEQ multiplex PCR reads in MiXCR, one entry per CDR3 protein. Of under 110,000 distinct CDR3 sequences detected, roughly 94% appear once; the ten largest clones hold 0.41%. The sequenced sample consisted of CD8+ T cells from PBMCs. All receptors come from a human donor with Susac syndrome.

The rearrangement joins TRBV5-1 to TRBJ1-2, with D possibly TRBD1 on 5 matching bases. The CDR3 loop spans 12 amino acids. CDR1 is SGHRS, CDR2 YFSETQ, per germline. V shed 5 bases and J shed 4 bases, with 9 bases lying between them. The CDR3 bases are TGCGCCAGCAGACAGGAGGGCTATGGCTACACCTTC. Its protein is CASRQEGYGYTF.

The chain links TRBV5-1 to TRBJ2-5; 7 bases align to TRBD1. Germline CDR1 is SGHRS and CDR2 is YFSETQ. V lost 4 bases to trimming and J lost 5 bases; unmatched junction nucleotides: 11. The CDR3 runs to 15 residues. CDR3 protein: CASSPAGQDGETQYF. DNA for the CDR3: TGCGCCAGCAGCCCCGCCGGACAGGATGGGGAGACCCAGTACTTC.

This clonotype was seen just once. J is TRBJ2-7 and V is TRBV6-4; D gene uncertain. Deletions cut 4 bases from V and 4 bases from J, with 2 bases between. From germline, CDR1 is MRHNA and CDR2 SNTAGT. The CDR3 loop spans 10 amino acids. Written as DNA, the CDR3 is TGTGCCAGCAGTGTTTACGAGCAGTACTTC. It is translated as CASSVYEQYF.

This CDR3 is CASSLKGGWQPQHF. In nucleotides, the CDR3 is TGTGCCAGCAGTTTAAAGGGGGGTTGGCAGCCCCAGCATTTT. V gene TRBV12-3 or TRBV12-4 combines with J gene TRBJ1-5, with D possibly TRBD1 on 6 matching bases. The CDR3 runs to 14 residues. Trimming took 2 bases from V and 7 from J, leaving 12 bases between them.

The CDR3: CASSQRAGVTDTQYF. In DNA, the CDR3 is TGTGCCAGCAGCCAGAGGGCGGGAGTCACAGATACGCAGTATTTT. The chain employs TRBV3-1 and TRBJ2-3; 7 bases agree with TRBD2. This CDR3 has 15 amino acids. The junction had 5 bases not matched to a gene; V was cut back by 3 bases and J by 2 bases. The germline V gene encodes CDR1 LGHDT and CDR2 YNNKEL (reference sequence).

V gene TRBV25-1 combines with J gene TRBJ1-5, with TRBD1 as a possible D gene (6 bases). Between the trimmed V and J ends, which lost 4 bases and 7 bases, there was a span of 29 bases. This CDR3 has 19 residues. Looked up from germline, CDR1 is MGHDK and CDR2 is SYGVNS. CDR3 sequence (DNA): TGTGCCAGCAGTGTGGGAGTTCGGTTGACTAGGGGGGCGCGACAGCCCCAGCATTTT. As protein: CASSVGVRLTRGARQPQHF. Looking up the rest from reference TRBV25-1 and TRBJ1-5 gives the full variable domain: EADIYQTPRYLVIGTGKKITLECSQTMGHDKMYWYQQDPGMELHLIHYSYGVNSTEKGDLSSESTVSRIRTEHFPLTLESARPSHTSQYLCASSVGVRLTRGARQPQHFGDGTRLSIL.

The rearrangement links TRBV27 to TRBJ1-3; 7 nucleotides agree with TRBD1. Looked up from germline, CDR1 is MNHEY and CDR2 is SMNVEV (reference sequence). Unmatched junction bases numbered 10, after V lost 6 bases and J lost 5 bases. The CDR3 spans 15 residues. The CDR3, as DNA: TGTGCCAGCAGGGCCGAAACAGGGGATAGAAACACCATATATTTT. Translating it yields CASRAETGDRNTIYF.

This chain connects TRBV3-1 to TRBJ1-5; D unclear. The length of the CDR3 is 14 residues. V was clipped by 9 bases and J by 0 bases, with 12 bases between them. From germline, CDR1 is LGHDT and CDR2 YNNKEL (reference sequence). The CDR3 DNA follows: TGTGCCAGATTGGCCCGAAGTAGCAATCAGCCCCAGCATTTT. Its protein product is CARLARSSNQPQHF.

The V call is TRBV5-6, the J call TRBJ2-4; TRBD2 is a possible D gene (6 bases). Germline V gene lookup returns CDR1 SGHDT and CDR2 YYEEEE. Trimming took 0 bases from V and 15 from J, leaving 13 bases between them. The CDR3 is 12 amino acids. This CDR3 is CASSLGRGARYF. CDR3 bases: TGTGCCAGCAGCTTGGGGCGGGGTGCGCGGTACTTC.

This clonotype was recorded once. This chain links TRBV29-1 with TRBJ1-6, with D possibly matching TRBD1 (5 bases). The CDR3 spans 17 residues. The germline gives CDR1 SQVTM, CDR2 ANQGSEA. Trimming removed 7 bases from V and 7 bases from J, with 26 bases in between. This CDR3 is CSADGRRPTWGNSPLHF. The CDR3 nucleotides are TGCAGCGCGGACGGGAGACGGCCGACTTGGGGGAATTCACCCCTCCACTTT.

The chain's CDR3 is CSARDRSGGQETQYF. DNA for the CDR3: TGCAGTGCTAGAGATCGATCTGGGGGTCAAGAGACCCAGTACTTC. V and J are TRBV20-1 and TRBJ2-5, with D possibly called TRBD1 or TRBD2 (5 bases each). Germline lookup yields CDR1 DFQATT and CDR2 SNEGSKA (reference sequence). Trimming removed 0 bases at V and 2 bases at J, with 13 bases between. The CDR3 extends over 15 amino acids.

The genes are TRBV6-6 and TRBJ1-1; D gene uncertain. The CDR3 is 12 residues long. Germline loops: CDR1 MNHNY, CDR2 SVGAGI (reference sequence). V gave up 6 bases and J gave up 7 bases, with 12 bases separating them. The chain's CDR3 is CASSQSRGEAFF. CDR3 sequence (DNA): TGTGCCAGCAGCCAATCGCGGGGTGAAGCTTTCTTT.

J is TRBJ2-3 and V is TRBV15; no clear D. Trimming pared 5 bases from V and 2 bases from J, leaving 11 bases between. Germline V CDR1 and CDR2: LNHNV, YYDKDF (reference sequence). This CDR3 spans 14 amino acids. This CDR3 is CATSPRADTDTQYF. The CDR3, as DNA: TGTGCCACCAGCCCTAGGGCCGACACAGATACGCAGTATTTT.

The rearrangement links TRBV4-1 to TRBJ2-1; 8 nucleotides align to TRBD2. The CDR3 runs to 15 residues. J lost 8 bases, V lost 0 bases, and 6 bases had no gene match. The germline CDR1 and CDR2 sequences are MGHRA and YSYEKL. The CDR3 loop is CASSQELAVRYEQFF. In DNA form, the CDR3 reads TGCGCCAGCAGCCAAGAACTAGCGGTGAGGTATGAGCAGTTCTTC.

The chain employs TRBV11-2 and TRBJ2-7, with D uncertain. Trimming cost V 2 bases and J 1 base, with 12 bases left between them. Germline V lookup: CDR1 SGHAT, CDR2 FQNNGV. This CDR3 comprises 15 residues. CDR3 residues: CASSLSLTGSYEQYF. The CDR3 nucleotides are TGTGCCAGCAGCTTATCCCTGACTGGGTCCTACGAGCAGTACTTC.

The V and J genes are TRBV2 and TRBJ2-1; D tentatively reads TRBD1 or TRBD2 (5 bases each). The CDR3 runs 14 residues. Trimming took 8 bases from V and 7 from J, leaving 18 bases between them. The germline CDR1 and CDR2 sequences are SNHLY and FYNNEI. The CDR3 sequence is CASLLGQGVNEQFF. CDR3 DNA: TGTGCCAGCCTCCTAGGTCAGGGAGTGAATGAGCAGTTCTTC. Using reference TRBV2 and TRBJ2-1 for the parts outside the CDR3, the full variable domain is EPEVTQTPSHQVTQMGQEVILRCVPISNHLYFYWYRQILGQKVEFLVSFYNNEISEKSEIFDDQFSVERPDGSNFTLKIRSTKLEDSAMYFCASLLGQGVNEQFFGPGTRLTVL.

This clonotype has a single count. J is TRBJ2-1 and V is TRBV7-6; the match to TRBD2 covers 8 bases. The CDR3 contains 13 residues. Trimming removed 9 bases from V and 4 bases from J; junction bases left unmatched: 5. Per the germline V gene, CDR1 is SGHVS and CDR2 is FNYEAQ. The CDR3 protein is CASRGGDYNEQFF. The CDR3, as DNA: TGTGCCAGTCGGGGGGGCGATTACAATGAGCAGTTCTTC.

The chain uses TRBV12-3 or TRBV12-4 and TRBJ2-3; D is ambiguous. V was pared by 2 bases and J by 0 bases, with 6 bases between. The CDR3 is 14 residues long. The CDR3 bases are TGTGCCAGCAGTTTACTAGACAGCACAGATACGCAGTATTTT. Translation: CASSLLDSTDTQYF.

The CDR3 DNA reads TGCAGTGCCCCCCAGGGTAATCGCGATGAGCAGTTCTTC. Translation gives CSAPQGNRDEQFF. V and J are TRBV20-1 and TRBJ2-1; D may be TRBD1 (5 bases). Germline V gives CDR1 DFQATT, CDR2 SNEGSKA (reference sequence). The CDR3 covers 13 residues. V was shortened by 6 bases and J by 8 bases, with 17 bases between the two germline ends.

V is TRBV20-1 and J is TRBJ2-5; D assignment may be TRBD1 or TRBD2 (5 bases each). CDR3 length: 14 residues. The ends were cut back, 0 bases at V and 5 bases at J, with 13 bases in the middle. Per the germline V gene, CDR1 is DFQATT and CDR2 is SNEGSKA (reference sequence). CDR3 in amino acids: CSARERGPRETQYF. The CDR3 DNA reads TGCAGTGCTAGAGAGAGGGGTCCCCGGGAGACCCAGTACTTC.

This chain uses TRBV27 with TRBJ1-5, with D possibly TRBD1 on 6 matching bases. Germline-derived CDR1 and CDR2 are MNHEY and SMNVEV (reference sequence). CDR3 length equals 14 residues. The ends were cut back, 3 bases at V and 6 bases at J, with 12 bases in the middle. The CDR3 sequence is CASSLGGQGQPQHF. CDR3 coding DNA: TGTGCCAGCAGTTTGGGGGGGCAGGGTCAGCCCCAGCATTTT.

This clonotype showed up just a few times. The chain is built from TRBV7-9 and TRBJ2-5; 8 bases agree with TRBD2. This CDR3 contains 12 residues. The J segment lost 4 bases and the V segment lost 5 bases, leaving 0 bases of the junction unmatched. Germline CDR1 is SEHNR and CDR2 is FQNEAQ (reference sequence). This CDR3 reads CASSREGETQYF. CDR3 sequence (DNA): TGTGCCAGCAGCCGGGAGGGAGAGACCCAGTACTTC. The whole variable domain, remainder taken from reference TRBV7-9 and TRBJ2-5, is DTGVSQNPRHKITKRGQNVTFRCDPISEHNRLYWYRQTLGQGPEFLTYFQNEAQLEKSRLLSDRFSAERPKGSFSTLEIQRTEQGDSAMYLCASSREGETQYFGPGTRLLVL.

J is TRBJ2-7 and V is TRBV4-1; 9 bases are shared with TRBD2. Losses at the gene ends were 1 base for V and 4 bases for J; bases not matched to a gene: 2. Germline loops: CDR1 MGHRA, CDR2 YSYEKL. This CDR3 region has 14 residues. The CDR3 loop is CASSQGGGAYEQYF. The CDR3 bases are TGCGCCAGCAGCCAAGGCGGGGGGGCGTACGAGCAGTACTTC.

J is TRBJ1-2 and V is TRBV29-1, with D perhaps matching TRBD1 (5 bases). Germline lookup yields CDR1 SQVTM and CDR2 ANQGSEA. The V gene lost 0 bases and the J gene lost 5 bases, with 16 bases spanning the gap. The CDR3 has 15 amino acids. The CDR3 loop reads CSVEDLGKRGYGYTF. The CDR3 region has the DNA TGCAGCGTTGAAGACCTAGGCAAGCGGGGGTATGGCTACACCTTC.

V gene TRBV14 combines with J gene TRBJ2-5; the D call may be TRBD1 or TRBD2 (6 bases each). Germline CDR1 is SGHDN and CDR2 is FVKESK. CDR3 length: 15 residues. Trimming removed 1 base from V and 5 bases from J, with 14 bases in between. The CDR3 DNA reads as TGTGCCAGCAGCCAAGCCGGAGGGGGGATGGAGACCCAGTACTTC. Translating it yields CASSQAGGGMETQYF. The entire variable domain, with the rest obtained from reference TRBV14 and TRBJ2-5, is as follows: EAGVTQFPSHSVIEKGQTVTLRCDPISGHDNLYWYRRVMGKEIKFLLHFVKESKQDESGMPNNRFLAERTGGTYSTLKVQPAELEDSGVYFCASSQAGGGMETQYFGPGTRLLVL.

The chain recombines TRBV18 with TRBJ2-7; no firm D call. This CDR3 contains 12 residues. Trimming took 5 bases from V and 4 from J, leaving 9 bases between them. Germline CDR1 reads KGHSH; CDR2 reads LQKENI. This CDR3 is CASSTDIYEQYF. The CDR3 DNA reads TGTGCCAGCTCAACCGACATTTACGAGCAGTACTTC.

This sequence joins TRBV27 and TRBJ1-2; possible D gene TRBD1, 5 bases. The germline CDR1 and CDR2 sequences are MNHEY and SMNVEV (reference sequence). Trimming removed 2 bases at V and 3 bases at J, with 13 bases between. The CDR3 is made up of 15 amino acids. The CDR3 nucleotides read TGTGCCAGCAGTTTAGGATGGGGCATCGACTATGGCTACACCTTC. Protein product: CASSLGWGIDYGYTF.

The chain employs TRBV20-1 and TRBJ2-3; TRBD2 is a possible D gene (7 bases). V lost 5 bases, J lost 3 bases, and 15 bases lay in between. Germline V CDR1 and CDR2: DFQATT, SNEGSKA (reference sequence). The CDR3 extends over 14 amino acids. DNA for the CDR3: TGCAGTGCTCAAAGGGGGGGCCGAACAGATACGCAGTATTTT. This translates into CSAQRGGRTDTQYF.

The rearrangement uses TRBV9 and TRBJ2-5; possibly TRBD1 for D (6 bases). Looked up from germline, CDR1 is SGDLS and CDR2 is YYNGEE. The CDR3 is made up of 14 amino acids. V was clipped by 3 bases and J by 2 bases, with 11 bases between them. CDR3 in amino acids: CASSGRTDQETQYF. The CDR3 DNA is TGTGCCAGCAGCGGCCGGACAGATCAAGAGACCCAGTACTTC.

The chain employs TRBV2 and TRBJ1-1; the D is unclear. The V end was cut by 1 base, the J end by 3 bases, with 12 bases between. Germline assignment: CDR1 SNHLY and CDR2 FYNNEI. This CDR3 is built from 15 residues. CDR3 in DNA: TGTGCCAGCAGTGAAGAGCCGGGGTGGGACACTGAAGCTTTCTTT. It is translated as CASSEEPGWDTEAFF.